The 30 T cell receptor beta chains below were found in one sample sequenced in a study of blood T cell repertoires in COVID-19. Here immunoSEQ multiplex PCR was the method, and the copy in TCRdb shows in-frame clones only, minus some. The data contain some 350,000 clones, around 87% of them singletons. The sequencing sample was made of PBMCs or T cells enriched from blood (not recorded which). Receptor source: a woman in her 30s who had recovered from COVID-19.

The V call is TRBV9, the J call TRBJ2-5; perhaps TRBD2 as D (5 bases). V was cut by 1 base and J by 5 bases, with 15 bases left in between. This CDR3 contains 15 residues. Germline CDR1 SGDLS, CDR2 YYNGEE. The CDR3 loop reads CASSVHGDAWETQYF. The CDR3, as DNA: TGTGCCAGCAGCGTACACGGGGATGCCTGGGAGACCCAGTACTTC.

V gene TRBV15 combines with J gene TRBJ1-5; 8 positions agree with TRBD1. The CDR3 extends over 15 amino acids. The junction had 9 bases not matched to a gene; V was cut back by 4 bases and J by 7 bases. The germline V gene encodes CDR1 LNHNV and CDR2 YYDKDF (reference sequence). The CDR3 spells CATSTITGGRQPQHF. Here the CDR3 DNA reads TGTGCCACCAGCACGATTACAGGGGGACGGCAGCCCCAGCATTTT.

The rearrangement links TRBV6-4 to TRBJ2-5; 11 bases match TRBD2. Germline loops: CDR1 MRHNA, CDR2 SNTAGT. The CDR3 sequence is 15 residues long. Trimming at V came to 5 bases and at J to 2 bases, leaving 4 bases not matched to a gene. The CDR3 loop is CASSKTSGTQETQYF. CDR3 nucleotide sequence: TGTGCCAGCAGTAAGACTAGCGGGACGCAAGAGACCCAGTACTTC.

This chain joins TRBV10-3 and TRBJ2-3; perhaps TRBD1 as D (5 bases). Germline V lookup: CDR1 ENHRY, CDR2 SYGVKD. The CDR3 extends over 15 amino acids. V lost 4 bases, J lost 5 bases, and 16 bases lay in between. In DNA form, the CDR3 reads TGTGCCATCAGTGGACCGGGTCCTCAGGGAGATACGCAGTATTTT. Protein product: CAISGPGPQGDTQYF.

In DNA form, the CDR3 reads TGTGCCAGCAGTTTATTCGGCCAGGGCCCTAACTATGGCTACACCTTC. It is translated as CASSLFGQGPNYGYTF. The chain has TRBV28 and TRBJ1-2; D may be TRBD1 (5 bases). The CDR3 has 16 residues. Germline loops: CDR1 MDHEN, CDR2 SYDVKM. V lost 1 base, J lost 0 bases, and 12 bases lay in between.

The chain uses TRBV19 and TRBJ1-4; D call uncertain. The CDR3 sequence is 15 residues long. Trimming stripped 9 bases from V and 3 bases from J, with 17 bases between. The germline V gene has CDR1 LNHDA and CDR2 SQIVND (reference sequence). The CDR3 sequence: CASSASGSANEKLFF. In nucleotides, the CDR3 is TGTGCCAGCAGTGCGTCCGGGTCGGCTAATGAAAAACTGTTTTTT.

This chain links TRBV6-5 with TRBJ2-3; D is perhaps TRBD1 (6 bases). Germline V gene lookup returns CDR1 MNHEY and CDR2 SVGAGI. V shed 10 bases and J shed 0 bases, with 17 bases lying between them. The length of the CDR3 is 15 residues. The CDR3 DNA sequence: TGTGCCACCTCGGTCAGGGGAGCTAGCACAGATACGCAGTATTTT. Translation gives CATSVRGASTDTQYF.

This sequence joins TRBV9 and TRBJ1-2; 9 bases are shared with TRBD1. Germline V lookup: CDR1 SGDLS, CDR2 YYNGEE. Losses at the gene ends were 2 bases for V and 6 bases for J; bases not matched to a gene: 11. This CDR3 is built from 16 residues. CDR3 in DNA: TGTGCCAGCAGCGTCGTACCGGGACAGGGAGTAGATGGCTACACCTTC. Encoded protein: CASSVVPGQGVDGYTF.

The V and J genes are TRBV6-5 and TRBJ1-2, with 7 bases fitting TRBD1. Germline CDR1 reads MNHEY; CDR2 reads SVGAGI. CDR3 length equals 15 residues. V was clipped by 6 bases and J by 0 bases; unmatched bases: 7. CDR3 DNA sequence: TGTGCCAGCAGCACTCCTCAGGGGGCTAACTATGGCTACACCTTC. Its protein product is CASSTPQGANYGYTF.

This sequence joins TRBV7-6 and TRBJ2-1; D is ambiguous. This CDR3 contains 12 residues. Germline V CDR1 and CDR2: SGHVS, FNYEAQ. V shed 5 bases and J shed 7 bases, with 9 bases lying between them. CDR3 protein: CASSPEVNEQFF. CDR3 coding DNA: TGTGCCAGCAGCCCCGAGGTGAATGAGCAGTTCTTC.

V and J are TRBV2 and TRBJ1-2, with 7 bases fitting TRBD1. CDR1 is SNHLY, CDR2 FYNNEI, per germline. The CDR3 loop spans 14 amino acids. V trimming: 8 bases; J trimming: 4 bases; junction bases outside the gene matches: 10. As DNA, the CDR3 is TGTGCCAGCCCACAGGGGCAAAGTGGCTATGGCTACACCTTC. Encoded protein: CASPQGQSGYGYTF.

The chain combines TRBV7-2 with TRBJ1-3; possible D gene TRBD1, 5 bases. Trimming pared 4 bases from V and 0 bases from J, leaving 10 bases between. The CDR3 contains 15 residues. Germline-derived CDR1 and CDR2 are SGHTA and FQGNSA. CDR3 sequence reads: CASSSRQPSGNTIYF. The DNA of the CDR3 is TGTGCCAGCAGCTCGAGACAGCCCTCTGGAAACACCATATATTTT.

This sequence joins TRBV7-2 and TRBJ1-1; the D is unclear. Trimming removed 5 bases at V and 6 bases at J, with 13 bases between. This CDR3 has 13 residues. Germline CDR1 is SGHTA and CDR2 is FQGNSA. The CDR3 is CASSTLREAEAFF. The CDR3 DNA reads as TGTGCCAGCAGCACCCTCCGGGAAGCTGAAGCTTTCTTT.

The chain has TRBV4-1 and TRBJ2-2; D is perhaps TRBD2 (6 bases). This CDR3 spans 16 amino acids. V was shortened by 3 bases and J by 2 bases, with 13 bases between the two germline ends. Germline CDR1 MGHRA, CDR2 YSYEKL. CDR3 nucleotide sequence: TGCGCCAGCAGCCACTCGGGGAGGACTAACACCGGGGAGCTGTTTTTT. It codes for CASSHSGRTNTGELFF.

The chain recombines TRBV2 with TRBJ2-1; 8 bases fit TRBD2. Losses at the gene ends were 7 bases for V and 9 bases for J; bases not matched to a gene: 11. CDR1 and CDR2 from the germline V gene are SNHLY and FYNNEI. The CDR3 totals 14 residues. Written as DNA, the CDR3 is TGTGCCAGCACCCGAGGACTAGCCTTACCTGAGCAGTTCTTC. Amino acid sequence: CASTRGLALPEQFF.

The chain links TRBV10-2 to TRBJ1-2; D ambiguous. The CDR3 totals 15 residues. The germline V and J ends were trimmed by 8 bases and 3 bases, with 19 bases remaining between them. Germline CDR1 reads WSHSY; CDR2 reads SAAADI. CDR3: CASGESRDYYYGYTF. The CDR3 DNA reads TGCGCCAGCGGCGAATCGCGTGACTATTACTATGGCTACACCTTC.

CDR3 protein: CASSYVEVYSNQPQHF. The DNA of the CDR3 is TGTGCCAGCAGTTACGTCGAGGTGTATAGCAATCAGCCCCAGCATTTT. The chain has TRBV6-2 or TRBV6-3 and TRBJ1-5; no clear D. This CDR3 region has 16 residues. Deletions cut 2 bases from V and 0 bases from J, with 11 bases between. Germline CDR1 is MNHEY and CDR2 is SVGEGT.

This clone appeared a single time. V gene TRBV24-1 combines with J gene TRBJ2-4; D remains unclear. Per the germline V gene, CDR1 is KGHDR and CDR2 is SFDVKD. The CDR3 is 13 amino acids. The ends were cut back, 5 bases at V and 5 bases at J, with 9 bases in the middle. In DNA, the CDR3 is TGTGCCACCAGTGCTTCTGGGCAAAACATTCAGTACTTC. It yields the protein CATSASGQNIQYF.

V usage is TRBV5-5 and J usage is TRBJ2-7; 8 bases are shared with TRBD1. This CDR3 has 15 residues. Germline CDR1 is SGHKS and CDR2 is YYEKEE (reference sequence). V dropped 4 bases and J dropped 1; count of bases not matched to a gene: 7. CDR3 residues: CASSPRGQESYEQYF. The CDR3 DNA reads as TGTGCCAGCAGCCCCCGGGGACAGGAGTCCTACGAGCAGTACTTC. Variable domain in full (rest from reference TRBV5-5 and TRBJ2-7): DAGVTQSPTHLIKTRGQQVTLRCSPISGHKSVSWYQQVLGQGPQFIFQYYEKEERGRGNFPDRFSARQFPNYSSELNVNALLLGDSALYLCASSPRGQESYEQYFGPGTRLTVT.

This sequence joins TRBV4-2 and TRBJ2-7, with 9 bases identical to TRBD2. J was trimmed by 0 bases and V by 2 bases; bases with no gene match: 2. The CDR3 has 15 amino acids. CDR1 LGHNA and CDR2 YNFKEQ come from the germline V gene. CDR3 residues: CASSQSGGPSYEQYF. The CDR3 DNA follows: TGTGCCAGCAGCCAAAGCGGGGGGCCCTCCTACGAGCAGTACTTC.

The CDR3, as DNA: TGTGCCAGCAGTCTGAGAGGGGGAACTGAAGCTTTCTTT. It encodes CASSLRGGTEAFF. The chain links TRBV28 to TRBJ1-1; D is perhaps TRBD1 (6 bases). The CDR3 is made up of 13 amino acids. V lost 5 bases and J 5 bases, leaving 12 bases between the germline ends. Germline lookup yields CDR1 MDHEN and CDR2 SYDVKM.

V usage is TRBV19 and J usage is TRBJ1-5; D is undetermined. Between the trimmed V and J ends, which lost 8 bases and 4 bases, there was a span of 12 bases. CDR1 is LNHDA, CDR2 SQIVND, per germline (reference sequence). This CDR3 has 13 amino acids. The CDR3 loop reads CASSDFQNQPQHF. The DNA for the CDR3 is TGTGCCAGTTCGGACTTTCAGAATCAGCCCCAGCATTTT.

This chain joins TRBV4-3 and TRBJ2-7; a possible D gene is TRBD1 (6 bases). The length of the CDR3 is 15 residues. Germline V gene sequence: CDR1 LGHNA, CDR2 YSLEER. V was trimmed by 2 bases and J by 0 bases, leaving 11 bases between them. The DNA for the CDR3 is TGCGCCAGCAGCCAATGGGGGCGAAGCTCCTACGAGCAGTACTTC. This translates into CASSQWGRSSYEQYF.

This sequence joins TRBV4-1 and TRBJ2-5; D gene unclear. The CDR3 has 16 residues. In germline, CDR1 is MGHRA, CDR2 YSYEKL. The V and J ends lost 0 bases and 0 bases respectively, with 11 bases between them. The CDR3 coding sequence is TGCGCCAGCAGCCAAGATCCCCTAGAAAACCAAGAGACCCAGTACTTC. Amino acids: CASSQDPLENQETQYF.

This clone appeared a few times. The rearrangement uses TRBV10-3 and TRBJ1-2; D remains ambiguous. The CDR3 loop spans 12 amino acids. The germline gives CDR1 ENHRY, CDR2 SYGVKD. Trimming took off 0 bases at V and 7 bases at J, with 6 bases between the two ends. CDR3 sequence reads: CAISESRGGYTF. The CDR3 DNA is TGTGCCATCAGTGAGTCGAGAGGTGGCTACACCTTC.

The rearrangement uses TRBV4-2 and TRBJ2-2; TRBD2 is a possible D gene (5 bases). Deletions cut 5 bases from V and 5 bases from J, with 12 bases between. The V gene's germline CDR1 is LGHNA and CDR2 YNFKEQ. The CDR3 extends over 14 amino acids. CDR3 DNA sequence: TGTGCCAGCAGCTCCTCCGGGGAAACCGGGGAGCTGTTTTTT. It translates to CASSSSGETGELFF.

The chain couples TRBV20-1 to TRBJ2-1, with TRBD1 as a possible D gene (5 bases). V lost 5 bases and J lost 4, with 6 bases in between. The CDR3 sequence is 11 residues long. The germline V gene has CDR1 DFQATT and CDR2 SNEGSKA (reference sequence). The CDR3 DNA sequence: TGCAGTGCTTACAGGTACAATGAGCAGTTCTTC. Amino acids: CSAYRYNEQFF.

This chain joins TRBV6-5 and TRBJ2-5, with D perhaps matching TRBD2 (7 bases). V lost 4 bases and J lost 5, with 11 bases in between. This CDR3 spans 13 amino acids. The germline CDR1 and CDR2 sequences are MNHEY and SVGAGI. The CDR3 bases are TGTGCCAGCAGTTGGGGGGGCGGGGAGACCCAGTACTTC. Translating it yields CASSWGGGETQYF.

As concerns this clone: The sample holds other DNA sequences that translate to the same CDR3. This chain links TRBV7-9 with TRBJ2-7; D remains unclear. CDR3 size: 12 residues. Germline V lookup: CDR1 SEHNR, CDR2 FQNEAQ (reference sequence). Trimming took off 2 bases at V and 3 bases at J, with 5 bases between the two ends. CDR3: CASSLSSYEQYF. In DNA, the CDR3 is TGTGCCAGCAGCTTATCCAGCTACGAGCAGTACTTC.

A few counts support this clone. The V call is TRBV2, the J call TRBJ1-4; the D gene is possibly TRBD1 (5 bases). CDR1 is SNHLY and CDR2 is FYNNEI in the germline V gene. Trimming removed 3 bases at V and 8 bases at J, with 13 bases between. This CDR3 region has 14 residues. CDR3 coding DNA: TGTGCCAGCAGTGAGGTCACGGGGGGGGAAAAACTGTTTTTT. Its translation is CASSEVTGGEKLFF.